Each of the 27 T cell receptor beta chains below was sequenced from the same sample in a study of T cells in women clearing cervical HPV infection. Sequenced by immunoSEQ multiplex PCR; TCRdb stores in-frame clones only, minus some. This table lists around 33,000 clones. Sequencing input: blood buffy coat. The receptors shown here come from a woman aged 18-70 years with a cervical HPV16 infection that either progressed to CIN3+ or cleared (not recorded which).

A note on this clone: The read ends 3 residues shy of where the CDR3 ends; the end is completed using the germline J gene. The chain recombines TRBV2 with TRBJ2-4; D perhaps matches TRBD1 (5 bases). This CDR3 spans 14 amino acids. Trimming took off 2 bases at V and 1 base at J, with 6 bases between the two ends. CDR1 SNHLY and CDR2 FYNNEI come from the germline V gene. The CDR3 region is CASSEWGAKNIQYF. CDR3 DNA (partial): TGTGCCAGCAGTGAATGGGGCGCCAAAAACATT. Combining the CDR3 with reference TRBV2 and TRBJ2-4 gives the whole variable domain EPEVTQTPSHQVTQMGQEVILRCVPISNHLYFYWYRQILGQKVEFLVSFYNNEISEKSEIFDDQFSVERPDGSNFTLKIRSTKLEDSAMYFCASSEWGAKNIQYFGAGTRLSVL.

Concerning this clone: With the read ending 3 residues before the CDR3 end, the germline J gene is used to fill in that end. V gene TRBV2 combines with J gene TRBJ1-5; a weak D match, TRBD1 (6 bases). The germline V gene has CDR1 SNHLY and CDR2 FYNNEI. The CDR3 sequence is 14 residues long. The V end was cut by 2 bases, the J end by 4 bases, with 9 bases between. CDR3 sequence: CASSESRGNQPQHF. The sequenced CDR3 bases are TGTGCCAGCAGTGAATCCAGGGGAAATCAGCCC.

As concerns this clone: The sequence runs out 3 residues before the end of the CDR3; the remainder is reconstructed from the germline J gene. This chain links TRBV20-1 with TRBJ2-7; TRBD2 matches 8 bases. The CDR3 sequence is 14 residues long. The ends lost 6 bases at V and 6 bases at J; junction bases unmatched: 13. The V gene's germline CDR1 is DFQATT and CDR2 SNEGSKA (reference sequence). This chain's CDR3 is CSATRASGRFEQYF. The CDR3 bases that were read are TGCAGTGCAACTCGGGCTAGCGGGCGGTTCGAG.

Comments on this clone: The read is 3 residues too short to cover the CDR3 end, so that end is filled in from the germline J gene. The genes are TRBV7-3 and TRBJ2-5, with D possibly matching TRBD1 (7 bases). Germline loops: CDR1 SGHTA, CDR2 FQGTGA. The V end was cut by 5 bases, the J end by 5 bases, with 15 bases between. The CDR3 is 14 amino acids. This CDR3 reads CASSPQGGAETQYF. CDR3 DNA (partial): TGTGCCAGCAGCCCCCAGGGGGGCGCGGAGACC.

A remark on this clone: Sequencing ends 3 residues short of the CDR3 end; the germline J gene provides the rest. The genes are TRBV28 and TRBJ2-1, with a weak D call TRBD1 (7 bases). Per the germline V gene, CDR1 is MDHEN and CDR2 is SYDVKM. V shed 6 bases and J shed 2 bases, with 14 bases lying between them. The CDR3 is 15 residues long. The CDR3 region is CASSRGTATYNEQFF. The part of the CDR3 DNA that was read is TGTGCCAGCAGCCGCGGGACAGCCACCTACAATGAG.

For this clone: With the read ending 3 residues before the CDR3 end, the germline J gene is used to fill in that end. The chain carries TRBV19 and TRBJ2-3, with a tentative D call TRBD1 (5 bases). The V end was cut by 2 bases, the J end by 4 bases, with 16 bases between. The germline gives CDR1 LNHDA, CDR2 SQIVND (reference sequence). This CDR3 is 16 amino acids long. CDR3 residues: CASSIYETADADTQYF. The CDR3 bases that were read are TGTGCCAGTAGTATATATGAGACAGCCGATGCAGATACG. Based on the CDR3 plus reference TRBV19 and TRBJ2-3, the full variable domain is DGGITQSPKYLFRKEGQNVTLSCEQNLNHDAMYWYRQDPGQGLRLIYYSQIVNDFQKGDIAEGYSVSREKKESFPLTVTSAQKNPTAFYLCASSIYETADADTQYFGPGTRLTVL.

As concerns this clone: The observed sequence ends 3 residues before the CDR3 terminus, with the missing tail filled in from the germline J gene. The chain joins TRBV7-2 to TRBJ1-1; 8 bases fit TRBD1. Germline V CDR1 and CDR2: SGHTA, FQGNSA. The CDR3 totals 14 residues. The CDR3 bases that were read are TGTGCCAGCAGCTTAGGCAGTCAACAGGGGGAG. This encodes CASSLGSQQGE. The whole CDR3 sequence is CASSLGSQQGEAFF.

The CDR3 DNA, read in part, is TGCAGTGCTAGAAAGACAGGGGGCCACGAG. Translating it yields CSARKTGGHE. The full CDR3 protein is CSARKTGGHEQYF. This rearrangement joins TRBV20-1 to TRBJ2-7, with 10 bases that match TRBD1. The read ends 3 residues shy of where the CDR3 ends; the end is completed using the germline J gene. There are 13 residues in the CDR3. In germline, CDR1 is DFQATT, CDR2 SNEGSKA (reference sequence). Losses at the gene ends were 2 bases for V and 5 bases for J; bases not matched to a gene: 3.

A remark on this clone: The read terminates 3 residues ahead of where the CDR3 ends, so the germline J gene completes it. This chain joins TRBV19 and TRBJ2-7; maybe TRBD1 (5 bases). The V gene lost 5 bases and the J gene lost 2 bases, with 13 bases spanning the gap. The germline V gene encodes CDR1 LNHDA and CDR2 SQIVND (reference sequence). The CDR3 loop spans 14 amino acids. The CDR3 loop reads CASSLRPDTYEQYF. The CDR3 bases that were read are TGTGCCAGTAGTTTGAGACCGGACACCTACGAG. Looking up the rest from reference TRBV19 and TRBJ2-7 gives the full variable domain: DGGITQSPKYLFRKEGQNVTLSCEQNLNHDAMYWYRQDPGQGLRLIYYSQIVNDFQKGDIAEGYSVSREKKESFPLTVTSAQKNPTAFYLCASSLRPDTYEQYFGPGTRLTVT.

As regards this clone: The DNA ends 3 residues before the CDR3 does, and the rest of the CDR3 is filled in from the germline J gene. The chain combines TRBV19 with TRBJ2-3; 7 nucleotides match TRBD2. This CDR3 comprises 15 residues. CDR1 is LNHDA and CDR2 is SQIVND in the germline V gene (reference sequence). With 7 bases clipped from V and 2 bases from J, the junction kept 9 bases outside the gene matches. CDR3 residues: CASTPGGLLTDTQYF. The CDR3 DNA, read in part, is TGTGCCAGTACCCCGGGGGGACTACTCACAGATACG.

The CDR3 protein is CASSIGRLAGGPSYNEQFF. CDR3 bases read: TGTGCCAGTAGTATAGGTAGACTAGCGGGAGGGCCTTCCTACAATGAG. The chain carries TRBV19 and TRBJ2-1; 14 nucleotides agree with TRBD2. The DNA ends 3 residues before the CDR3 does, and the rest of the CDR3 is filled in from the germline J gene. The CDR3 spans 19 residues. Trimming at V came to 1 base and at J to 1 base, leaving 6 bases not matched to a gene. CDR1 and CDR2 (germline): LNHDA, SQIVND (reference sequence). Full variable domain (outside the CDR3, taken from reference TRBV19 and TRBJ2-1): DGGITQSPKYLFRKEGQNVTLSCEQNLNHDAMYWYRQDPGQGLRLIYYSQIVNDFQKGDIAEGYSVSREKKESFPLTVTSAQKNPTAFYLCASSIGRLAGGPSYNEQFFGPGTRLTVL.

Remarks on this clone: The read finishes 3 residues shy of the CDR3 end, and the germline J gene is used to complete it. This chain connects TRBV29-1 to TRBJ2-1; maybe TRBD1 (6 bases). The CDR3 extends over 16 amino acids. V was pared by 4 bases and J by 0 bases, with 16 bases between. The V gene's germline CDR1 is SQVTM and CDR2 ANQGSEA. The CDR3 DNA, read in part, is TGCAGCGTTGTCGCCATCACAGGGAGCTCCTACAATGAG. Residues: CSVVAITGSSYNE. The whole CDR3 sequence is CSVVAITGSSYNEQFF.

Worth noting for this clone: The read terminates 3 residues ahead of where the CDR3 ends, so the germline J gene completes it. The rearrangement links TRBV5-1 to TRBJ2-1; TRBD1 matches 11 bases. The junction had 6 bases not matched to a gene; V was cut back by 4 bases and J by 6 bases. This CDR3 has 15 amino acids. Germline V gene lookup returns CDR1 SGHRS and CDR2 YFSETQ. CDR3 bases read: TGCGCCAGCAGCGTCGGACAGGGGGCATTCAATGAG. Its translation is CASSVGQGAFNE. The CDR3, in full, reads CASSVGQGAFNEQFF.

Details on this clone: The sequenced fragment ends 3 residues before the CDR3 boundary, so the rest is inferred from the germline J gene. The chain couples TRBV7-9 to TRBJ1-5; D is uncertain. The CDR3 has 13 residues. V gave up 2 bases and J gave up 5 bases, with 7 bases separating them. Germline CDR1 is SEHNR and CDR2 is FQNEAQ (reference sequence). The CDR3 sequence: CASSLSSYQPQHF. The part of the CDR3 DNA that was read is TGTGCCAGCAGCTTATCCAGTTATCAGCCC.

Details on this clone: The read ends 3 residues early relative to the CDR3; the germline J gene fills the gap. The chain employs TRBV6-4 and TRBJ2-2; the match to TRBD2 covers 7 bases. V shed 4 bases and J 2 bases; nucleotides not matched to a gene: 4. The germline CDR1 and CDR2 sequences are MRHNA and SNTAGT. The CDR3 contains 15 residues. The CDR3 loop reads CASSGLADNTGELFF. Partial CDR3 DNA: TGTGCCAGCAGTGGGCTAGCGGATAACACCGGGGAG.

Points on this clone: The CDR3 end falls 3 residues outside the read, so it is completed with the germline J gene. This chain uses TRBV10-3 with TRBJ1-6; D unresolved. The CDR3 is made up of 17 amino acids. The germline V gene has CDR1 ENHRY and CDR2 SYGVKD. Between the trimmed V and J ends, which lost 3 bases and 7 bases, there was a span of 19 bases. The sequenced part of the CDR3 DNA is TGTGCCATCAGTGACCGACGGTCCCTTACGGGGAATTCACCC. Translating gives CAISDRRSLTGNSP. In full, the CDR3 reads CAISDRRSLTGNSPLHF.

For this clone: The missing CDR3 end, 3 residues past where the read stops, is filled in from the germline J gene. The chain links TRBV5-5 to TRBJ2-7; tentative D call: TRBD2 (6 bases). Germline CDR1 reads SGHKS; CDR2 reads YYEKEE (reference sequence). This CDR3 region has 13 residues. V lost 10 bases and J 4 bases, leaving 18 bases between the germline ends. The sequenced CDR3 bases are TGTGCCTCCAGGTCTGCGGGAAATTACGAG. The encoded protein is CASRSAGNYE. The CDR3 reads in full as CASRSAGNYEQYF.

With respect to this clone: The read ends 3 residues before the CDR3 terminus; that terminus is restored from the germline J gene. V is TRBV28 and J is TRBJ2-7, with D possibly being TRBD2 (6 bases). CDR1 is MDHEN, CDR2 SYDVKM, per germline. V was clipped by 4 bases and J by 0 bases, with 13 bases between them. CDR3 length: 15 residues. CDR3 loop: CASSSAGLSSYEQYF. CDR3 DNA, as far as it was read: TGTGCCAGCAGTTCGGCGGGACTCTCCTCCTACGAG.

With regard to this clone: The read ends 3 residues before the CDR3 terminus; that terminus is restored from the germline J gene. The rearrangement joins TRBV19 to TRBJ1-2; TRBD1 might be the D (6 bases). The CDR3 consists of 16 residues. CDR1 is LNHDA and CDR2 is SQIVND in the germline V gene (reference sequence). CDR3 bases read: TGTGCCAGTAGTATAGGTCCACAGGGTTCCAAAAACATC. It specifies CASSIGPQGSKNI. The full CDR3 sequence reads CASSIGPQGSKNIYTF. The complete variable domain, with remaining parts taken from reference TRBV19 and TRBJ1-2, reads DGGITQSPKYLFRKEGQNVTLSCEQNLNHDAMYWYRQDPGQGLRLIYYSQIVNDFQKGDIAEGYSVSREKKESFPLTVTSAQKNPTAFYLCASSIGPQGSKNIYTFGSGTRLTVV.

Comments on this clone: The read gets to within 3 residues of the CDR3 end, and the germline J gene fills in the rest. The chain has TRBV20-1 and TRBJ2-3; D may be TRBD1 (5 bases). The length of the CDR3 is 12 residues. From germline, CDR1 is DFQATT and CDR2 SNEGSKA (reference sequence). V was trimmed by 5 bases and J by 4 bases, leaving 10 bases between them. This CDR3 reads CSALTGADTQYF. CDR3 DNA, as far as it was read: TGCAGTGCTTTAACAGGCGCAGATACG.

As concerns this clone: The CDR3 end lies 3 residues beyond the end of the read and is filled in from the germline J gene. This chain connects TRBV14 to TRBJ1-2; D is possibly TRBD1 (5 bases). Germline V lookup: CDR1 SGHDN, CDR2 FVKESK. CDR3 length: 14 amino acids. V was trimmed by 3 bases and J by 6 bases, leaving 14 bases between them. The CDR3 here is CASSQMVGDHGYTF. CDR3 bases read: TGTGCCAGCAGCCAGATGGTAGGGGATCATGGC.

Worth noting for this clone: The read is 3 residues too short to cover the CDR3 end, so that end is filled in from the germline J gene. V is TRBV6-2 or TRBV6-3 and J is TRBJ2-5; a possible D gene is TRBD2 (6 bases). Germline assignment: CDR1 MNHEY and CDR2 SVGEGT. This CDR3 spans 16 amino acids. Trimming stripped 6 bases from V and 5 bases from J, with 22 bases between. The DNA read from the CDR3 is TGTGCCAGCAGCCGGATGGGGGGAGAGGTGGGGGAGACC. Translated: CASSRMGGEVGET. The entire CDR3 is CASSRMGGEVGETQYF.

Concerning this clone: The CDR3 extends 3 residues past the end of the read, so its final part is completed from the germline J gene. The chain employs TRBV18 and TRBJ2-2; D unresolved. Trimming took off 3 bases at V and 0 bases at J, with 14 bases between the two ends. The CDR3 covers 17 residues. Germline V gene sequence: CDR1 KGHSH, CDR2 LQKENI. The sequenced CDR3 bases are TGTGCCAGCTCACCCTCTGTGGAGAGCGCGAACACCGGGGAG. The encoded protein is CASSPSVESANTGE. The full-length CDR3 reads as CASSPSVESANTGELFF.

The chain's CDR3 is CSARDLLSGRAKETQYF. The covered CDR3 bases are TGCAGTGCTAGAGATCTTTTGAGCGGGAGGGCCAAAGAGACC. The chain links TRBV20-1 to TRBJ2-5; 10 bases align to TRBD2. The read ends 3 residues shy of where the CDR3 ends; the end is completed using the germline J gene. V lost 0 bases to trimming and J lost 3 bases; unmatched junction nucleotides: 10. The CDR3 has 17 amino acids. CDR1 DFQATT and CDR2 SNEGSKA come from the germline V gene (reference sequence).

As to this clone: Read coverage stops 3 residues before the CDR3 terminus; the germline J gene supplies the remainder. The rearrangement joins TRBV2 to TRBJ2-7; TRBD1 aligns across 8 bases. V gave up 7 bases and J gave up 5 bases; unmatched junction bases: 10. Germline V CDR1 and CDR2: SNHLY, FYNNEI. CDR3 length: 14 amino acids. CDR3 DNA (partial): TGTGCCAGCACCCAGGGGGCGAGTATCCACGAG. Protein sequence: CASTQGASIHE. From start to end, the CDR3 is CASTQGASIHEQYF.

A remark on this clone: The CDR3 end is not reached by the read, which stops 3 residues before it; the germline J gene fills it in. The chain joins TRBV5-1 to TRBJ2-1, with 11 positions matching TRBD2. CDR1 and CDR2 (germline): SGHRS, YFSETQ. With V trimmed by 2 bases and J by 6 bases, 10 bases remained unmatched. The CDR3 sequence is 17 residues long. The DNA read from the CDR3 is TGCGCCAGCAGCTTCACTAGTAGCGGGAGGGCCCCCAATGAG. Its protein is CASSFTSSGRAPNE. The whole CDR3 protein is CASSFTSSGRAPNEQFF.

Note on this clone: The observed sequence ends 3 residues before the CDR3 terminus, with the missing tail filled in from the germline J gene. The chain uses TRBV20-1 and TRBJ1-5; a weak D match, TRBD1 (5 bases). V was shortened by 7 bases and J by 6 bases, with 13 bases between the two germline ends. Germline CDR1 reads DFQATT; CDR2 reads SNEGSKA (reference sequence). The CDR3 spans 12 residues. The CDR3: CSGKAGVQPQHF. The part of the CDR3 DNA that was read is TGCAGTGGTAAGGCGGGGGTTCAGCCC.